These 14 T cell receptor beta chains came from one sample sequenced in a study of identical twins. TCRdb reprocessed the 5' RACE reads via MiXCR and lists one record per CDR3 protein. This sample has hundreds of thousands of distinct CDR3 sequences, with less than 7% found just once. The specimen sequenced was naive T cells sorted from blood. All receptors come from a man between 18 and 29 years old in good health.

The CDR3 coding sequence is TGTGCCAGCAGTTTAAGCCTAGCGATTAACAATGAGCAGTTCTTC. This encodes CASSLSLAINNEQFF. This sequence joins TRBV28 and TRBJ2-1; perhaps TRBD2 as D (6 bases). V was pared by 2 bases and J by 5 bases, with 13 bases between. CDR1 and CDR2 (germline): MDHEN, SYDVKM. The CDR3 is made up of 15 amino acids.

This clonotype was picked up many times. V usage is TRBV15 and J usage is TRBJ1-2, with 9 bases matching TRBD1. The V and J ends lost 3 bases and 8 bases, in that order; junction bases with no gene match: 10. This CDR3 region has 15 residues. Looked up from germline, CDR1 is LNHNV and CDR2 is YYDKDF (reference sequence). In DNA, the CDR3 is TGTGCCACCAGCAGCGAAGGACAGGGGCGGCTCGGCTACACCTTC. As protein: CATSSEGQGRLGYTF.

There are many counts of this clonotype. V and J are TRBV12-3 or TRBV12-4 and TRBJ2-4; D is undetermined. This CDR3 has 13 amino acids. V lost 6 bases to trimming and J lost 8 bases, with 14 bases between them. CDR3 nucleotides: TGTGCCAGCAGCCCCTTGGGCGGTTACATTCAGTACTTC. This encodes CASSPLGGYIQYF.

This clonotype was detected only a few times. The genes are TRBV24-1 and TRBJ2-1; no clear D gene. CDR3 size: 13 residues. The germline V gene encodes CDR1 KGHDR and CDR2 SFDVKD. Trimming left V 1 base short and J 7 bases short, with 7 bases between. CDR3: CATSDLGPNEQFF. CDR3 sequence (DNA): TGTGCCACCAGTGATTTAGGCCCGAATGAGCAGTTCTTC.

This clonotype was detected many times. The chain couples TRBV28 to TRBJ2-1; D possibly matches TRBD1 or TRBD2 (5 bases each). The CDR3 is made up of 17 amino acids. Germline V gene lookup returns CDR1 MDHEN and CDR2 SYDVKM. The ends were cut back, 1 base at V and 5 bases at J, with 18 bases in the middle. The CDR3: CASSLFSGRPADNEQFF. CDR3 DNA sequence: TGTGCCAGCAGTTTATTTTCGGGGCGCCCTGCAGACAATGAGCAGTTCTTC.

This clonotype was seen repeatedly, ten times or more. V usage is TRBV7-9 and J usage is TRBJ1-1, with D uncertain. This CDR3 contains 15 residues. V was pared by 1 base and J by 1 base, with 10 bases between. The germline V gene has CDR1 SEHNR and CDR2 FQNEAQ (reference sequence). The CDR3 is CASSLEGTRNTEAFF. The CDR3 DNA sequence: TGTGCCAGCAGCTTAGAGGGCACCAGGAACACTGAAGCTTTCTTT. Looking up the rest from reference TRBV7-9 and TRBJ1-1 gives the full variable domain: DTGVSQNPRHKITKRGQNVTFRCDPISEHNRLYWYRQTLGQGPEFLTYFQNEAQLEKSRLLSDRFSAERPKGSFSTLEIQRTEQGDSAMYLCASSLEGTRNTEAFFGQGTRLTVV.

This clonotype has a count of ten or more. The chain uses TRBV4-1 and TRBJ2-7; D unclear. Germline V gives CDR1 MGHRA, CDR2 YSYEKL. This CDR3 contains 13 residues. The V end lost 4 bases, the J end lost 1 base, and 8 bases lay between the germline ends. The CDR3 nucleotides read TGCGCCAGCAGCCCAACCAATTCCTACGAGCAGTACGTC. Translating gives CASSPTNSYEQYV.

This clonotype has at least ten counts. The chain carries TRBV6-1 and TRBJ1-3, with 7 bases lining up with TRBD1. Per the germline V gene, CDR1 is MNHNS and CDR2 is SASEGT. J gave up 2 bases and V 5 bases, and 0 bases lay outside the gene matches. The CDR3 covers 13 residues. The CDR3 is CASSTGAGNTIYF. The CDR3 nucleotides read TGTGCCAGCAGTACAGGGGCTGGAAACACCATATATTTT.

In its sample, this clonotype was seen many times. CDR3 region: CASSQAPTGGADTQYF. DNA for the CDR3: TGTGCCAGCAGCCAAGCTCCGACAGGTGGGGCAGATACGCAGTATTTT. V gene TRBV3-1 combines with J gene TRBJ2-3; D possibly corresponds to TRBD1 (6 bases). This CDR3 has 16 amino acids. Germline V gene sequence: CDR1 LGHDT, CDR2 YNNKEL (reference sequence). V was pared by 1 base and J by 4 bases, with 15 bases between.

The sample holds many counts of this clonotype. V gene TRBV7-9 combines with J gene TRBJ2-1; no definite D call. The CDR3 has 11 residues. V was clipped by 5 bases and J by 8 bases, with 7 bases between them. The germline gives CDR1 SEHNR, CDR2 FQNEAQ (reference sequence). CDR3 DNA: TGTGCCAGCAGCATTTCGGATGAGCAGTTCTTC. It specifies CASSISDEQFF. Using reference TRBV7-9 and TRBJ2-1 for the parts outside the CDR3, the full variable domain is DTGVSQNPRHKITKRGQNVTFRCDPISEHNRLYWYRQTLGQGPEFLTYFQNEAQLEKSRLLSDRFSAERPKGSFSTLEIQRTEQGDSAMYLCASSISDEQFFGPGTRLTVL.

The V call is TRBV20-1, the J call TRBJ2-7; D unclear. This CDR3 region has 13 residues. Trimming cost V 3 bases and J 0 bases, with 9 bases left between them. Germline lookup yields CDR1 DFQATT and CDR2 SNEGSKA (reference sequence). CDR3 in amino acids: CSARARSSYEQYF. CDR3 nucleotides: TGCAGTGCTAGGGCGCGGAGCTCCTACGAGCAGTACTTC.

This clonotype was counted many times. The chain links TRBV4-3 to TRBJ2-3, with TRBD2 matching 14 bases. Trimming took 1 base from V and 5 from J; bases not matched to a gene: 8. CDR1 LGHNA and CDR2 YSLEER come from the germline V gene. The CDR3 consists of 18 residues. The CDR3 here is CASSQGERLAGGKDTQYF. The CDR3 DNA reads TGCGCCAGCAGCCAAGGGGAGAGACTAGCGGGAGGGAAAGATACGCAGTATTTT.

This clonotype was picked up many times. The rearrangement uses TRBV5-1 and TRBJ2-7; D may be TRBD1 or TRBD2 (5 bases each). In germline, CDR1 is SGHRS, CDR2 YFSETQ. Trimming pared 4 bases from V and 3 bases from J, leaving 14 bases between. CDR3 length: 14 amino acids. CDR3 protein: CASSTGTANYEQYF. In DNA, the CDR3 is TGCGCCAGCAGCACCGGGACGGCTAACTACGAGCAGTACTTC.

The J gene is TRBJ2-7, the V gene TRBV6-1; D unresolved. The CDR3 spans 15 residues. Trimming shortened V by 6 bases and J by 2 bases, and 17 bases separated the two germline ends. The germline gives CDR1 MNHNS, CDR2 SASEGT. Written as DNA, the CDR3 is TGTGCCAGCAGCCCTTATGGTGTGGGTACCTACGAGCAGTACTTC. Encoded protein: CASSPYGVGTYEQYF.